The 11 T cell receptor beta chains given below trace back to one sample, sequenced in a study of blood T cell repertoires in COVID-19. TCRdb's copy holds only in-frame clones and misses some; the assay was immunoSEQ multiplex PCR. The sample lists under 200,000 clones; roughly 82% were seen once. Sequenced material: PBMCs or T cells enriched from blood (not recorded which). These receptors originate from a man aged 50 to 59 who had recovered from COVID-19.

This clone appeared a few times. This sequence joins TRBV16 and TRBJ2-7; D may be TRBD2 (5 bases). Germline values: CDR1 KGHSY, CDR2 FQNENV. There are 14 residues in the CDR3. Trimming removed 1 base at V and 7 bases at J, with 14 bases between. CDR3 DNA: TGTGCCAGCAGCCAATTCGCGTCCCCGGGGGAGCAGTACTTC. This translates into CASSQFASPGEQYF.

This chain uses TRBV25-1 with TRBJ1-4; D gene unclear. In germline, CDR1 is MGHDK, CDR2 SYGVNS. This CDR3 spans 14 amino acids. V was shortened by 7 bases and J by 4 bases, with 13 bases between the two germline ends. CDR3 protein: CASTQTGINEKLFF. The CDR3 DNA reads as TGTGCCAGCACTCAGACGGGGATTAATGAAAAACTGTTTTTT.

This chain connects TRBV5-1 to TRBJ1-2, with unresolved D. The CDR3 is made up of 15 amino acids. V dropped 0 bases and J dropped 4 bases, with 13 bases sitting between them. Looked up from germline, CDR1 is SGHRS and CDR2 is YFSETQ. CDR3 DNA sequence: TGCGCCAGCAGCTTGGAGGAGGATAGGAGCTATGGCTACACCTTC. It is translated as CASSLEEDRSYGYTF.

The chain links TRBV7-9 to TRBJ1-3; tentatively, D is TRBD1 (6 bases). The CDR3 totals 17 residues. The V end was cut by 4 bases, the J end by 0 bases, with 16 bases between. Germline V gives CDR1 SEHNR, CDR2 FQNEAQ (reference sequence). CDR3 in amino acids: CASSSSWDTHSGNTIYF. CDR3 DNA: TGTGCCAGCAGCTCAAGCTGGGACACCCACTCTGGAAACACCATATATTTT.

The sample holds a few counts of this clone. CDR3 amino acids: CASSSSTGWYEKLFF. The CDR3 DNA sequence: TGTGCCAGCAGTTCCTCGACAGGGTGGTATGAAAAACTGTTTTTT. The chain links TRBV27 to TRBJ1-4; 7 nucleotides align to TRBD1. The CDR3 has 15 amino acids. In germline, CDR1 is MNHEY, CDR2 SMNVEV (reference sequence). Trimming removed 4 bases from V and 6 bases from J; junction bases left unmatched: 8. The full variable domain, in which reference TRBV27 and TRBJ1-4 provide the parts outside the CDR3, is EAQVTQNPRYLITVTGKKLTVTCSQNMNHEYMSWYRQDPGLGLRQIYYSMNVEVTDKGDVPEGYKVSRKEKRNFPLILESPSPNQTSLYFCASSSSTGWYEKLFFGSGTQLSVL.

This sequence joins TRBV15 and TRBJ2-1; 7 bases match TRBD2. The CDR3 loop spans 15 amino acids. Germline trimming cut 4 bases from V and 7 bases from J; bases unmatched to any gene: 10. Germline V gives CDR1 LNHNV, CDR2 YYDKDF (reference sequence). CDR3 sequence (DNA): TGTGCCACCAGCATGGGGCCAGCGGGGAGTAATGAGCAGTTCTTC. It is translated as CATSMGPAGSNEQFF.

The V gene is TRBV25-1, the J gene TRBJ1-2; the match to TRBD1 covers 9 bases. The CDR3 extends over 12 amino acids. V was clipped by 8 bases and J by 8 bases; unmatched bases: 6. Germline CDR1 is MGHDK and CDR2 is SYGVNS. The CDR3 spells CASSKQGAGYTF. The CDR3 nucleotides read TGTGCCAGCTCGAAACAGGGGGCGGGCTACACCTTC.

The chain carries TRBV15 and TRBJ2-7; 11 positions match TRBD2. The ends lost 0 bases at V and 5 bases at J; junction bases unmatched: 18. The germline V gene has CDR1 LNHNV and CDR2 YYDKDF (reference sequence). The CDR3 totals 20 residues. CDR3 loop: CATSRDPLHSSGGLRDEQYF. The CDR3 nucleotides are TGTGCCACCAGCAGAGATCCTTTACACTCTAGCGGGGGGCTCCGAGACGAGCAGTACTTC.

The rearrangement joins TRBV18 to TRBJ1-2; the match to TRBD1 covers 10 bases. Germline loops: CDR1 KGHSH, CDR2 LQKENI. The length of the CDR3 is 16 residues. V lost 3 bases to trimming and J lost 4 bases; unmatched junction nucleotides: 8. The DNA for the CDR3 is TGTGCCAGCTCACCGGAGCGACAGGGGGCATTCTATGGCTACACCTTC. Translating gives CASSPERQGAFYGYTF.

This sequence joins TRBV24-1 and TRBJ2-1, with 9 bases identical to TRBD2. In germline, CDR1 is KGHDR, CDR2 SFDVKD. This CDR3 comprises 15 residues. The V gene end was trimmed by 3 bases and the J gene end by 6 bases; junction bases not matched to a gene: 5. CDR3 region: CATSDSSGRSNEQFF. The CDR3 DNA sequence: TGTGCCACCAGTGATAGCAGCGGGAGGTCCAATGAGCAGTTCTTC.

This chain uses TRBV5-1 with TRBJ2-6; 7 nucleotides align to TRBD2. This CDR3 contains 17 residues. The V segment lost 4 bases and the J segment 0 bases; nucleotides outside the gene matches: 7. Germline CDR1 reads SGHRS; CDR2 reads YFSETQ. The CDR3 DNA reads TGCGCCAGCAGCAGGACTAGTTGGGACTCTGGGGCCAACGTCCTGACTTTC. Amino acids: CASSRTSWDSGANVLTF. The complete variable domain, with remaining parts taken from reference TRBV5-1 and TRBJ2-6, reads KAGVTQTPRYLIKTRGQQVTLSCSPISGHRSVSWYQQTPGQGLQFLFEYFSETQRNKGNFPGRFSGRQFSNSRSEMNVSTLELGDSALYLCASSRTSWDSGANVLTFGAGSRLTVL.